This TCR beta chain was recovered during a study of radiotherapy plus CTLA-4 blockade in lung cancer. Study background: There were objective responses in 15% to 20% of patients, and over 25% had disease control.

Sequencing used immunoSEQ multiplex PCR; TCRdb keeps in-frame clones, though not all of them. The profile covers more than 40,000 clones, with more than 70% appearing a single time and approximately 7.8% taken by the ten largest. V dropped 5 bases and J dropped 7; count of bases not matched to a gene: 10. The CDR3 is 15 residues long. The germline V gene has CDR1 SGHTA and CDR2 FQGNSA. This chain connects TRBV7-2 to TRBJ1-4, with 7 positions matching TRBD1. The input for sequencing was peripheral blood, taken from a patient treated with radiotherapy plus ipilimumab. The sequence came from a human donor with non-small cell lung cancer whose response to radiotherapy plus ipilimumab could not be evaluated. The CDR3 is CASSPGQPGGEKLFF. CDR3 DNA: TGTGCCAGCAGCCCGGGACAGCCTGGGGGTGAAAAACTGTTTTTT.